Shown below are 28 T cell receptor beta chains from a single sample sequenced in a study of OX40 agonist ivuxolimab in advanced cancers. Measured with immunoSEQ multiplex PCR; TCRdb has only the in-frame clones, and not every one. The top ten clones hold less than 9.5% of a sample with approximately 47,000 clones, roughly 90% of them seen once. Sequenced material: CD4+ or CD8+ T cells sorted from blood, taken in a trial of the OX40 agonist ivuxolimab. These receptors were obtained from an adult with an advanced solid tumor such as melanoma, head and neck, liver or kidney cancer.

V and J are TRBV12-5 and TRBJ1-5; D is unclear. CDR1 LGHNT and CDR2 FRNRAP come from the germline V gene. There are 13 residues in the CDR3. V dropped 6 bases and J dropped 0 bases, with 6 bases sitting between them. CDR3 protein: CASGRDSNQPQHF. In DNA, the CDR3 is TGTGCTAGTGGCCGGGATAGCAATCAGCCCCAGCATTTT.

J is TRBJ2-1 and V is TRBV6-4; tentative D call: TRBD2 (6 bases). The CDR3 runs to 15 residues. Trimming took 5 bases from V and 0 from J, leaving 11 bases between them. Looked up from germline, CDR1 is MRHNA and CDR2 is SNTAGT. The CDR3 spells CASSLSGGSYNEQFF. CDR3 bases: TGTGCCAGCAGTCTTAGCGGAGGCTCCTACAATGAGCAGTTCTTC.

The chain recombines TRBV28 with TRBJ2-5, with D possibly TRBD1 on 6 matching bases. This CDR3 comprises 13 residues. Trimming left V 8 bases short and J 5 bases short, with 15 bases between. The germline CDR1 and CDR2 sequences are MDHEN and SYDVKM. The DNA of the CDR3 is TGTGCCAGCGCAACCCCAGGGGTGGAGACCCAGTACTTC. It translates to CASATPGVETQYF.

The chain employs TRBV6-1 and TRBJ1-4; TRBD1 matches at 10 bases. The V gene end was trimmed by 7 bases and the J gene end by 8 bases; junction bases not matched to a gene: 10. The CDR3 sequence is 15 residues long. Per germline, CDR1 MNHNS and CDR2 SASEGT. The CDR3 sequence: CASNSPGQGKEKLFF. DNA of the CDR3: TGTGCCAGCAATTCACCGGGACAGGGGAAGGAAAAACTGTTTTTT.

In DNA, the CDR3 is TGTGCCAGCAGTGTTTCGTTCCATATGGCTTACGAGCAGTACTTC. It yields the protein CASSVSFHMAYEQYF. The gene calls are TRBV28 and TRBJ2-5, with unresolved D. The end of the DNA aligns better with TRBJ2-7, so the J call may be wrong. Germline V gene data show CDR1 as MDHEN and CDR2 as SYDVKM. The CDR3 loop spans 15 amino acids.

V usage is TRBV5-1 and J usage is TRBJ1-1, with TRBD1 matching over 9 bases. Germline loops: CDR1 SGHRS, CDR2 YFSETQ. The CDR3 spans 14 residues. Trimming took 9 bases from V and 3 from J; bases not matched to a gene: 9. Written as DNA, the CDR3 is TGCGCCACCCGACAGGGGGGAGGTGACACTGAAGCTTTCTTT. It specifies CATRQGGGDTEAFF.

The chain joins TRBV5-5 to TRBJ2-3; TRBD2 might be the D (5 bases). Trimming pared 2 bases from V and 0 bases from J, leaving 7 bases between. The CDR3 length is 14 residues. CDR1 and CDR2 (germline): SGHKS, YYEKEE (reference sequence). For the CDR3, the DNA is TGTGCCAGCAGCTTAGGCGGGAGCACAGATACGCAGTATTTT. It encodes CASSLGGSTDTQYF. The entire variable domain, with the rest obtained from reference TRBV5-5 and TRBJ2-3, is as follows: DAGVTQSPTHLIKTRGQQVTLRCSPISGHKSVSWYQQVLGQGPQFIFQYYEKEERGRGNFPDRFSARQFPNYSSELNVNALLLGDSALYLCASSLGGSTDTQYFGPGTRLTVL.

The chain joins TRBV29-1 to TRBJ1-1; TRBD1 matches at 7 bases. The CDR3 has 13 amino acids. Per the germline V gene, CDR1 is SQVTM and CDR2 is ANQGSEA. The J segment lost 7 bases and the V segment lost 8 bases, leaving 13 bases of the junction unmatched. CDR3 sequence: CSTRQGAGIEAFF. CDR3 nucleotides: TGCAGCACAAGACAGGGAGCAGGGATTGAAGCTTTCTTT.

This clone was seen a single time. V and J are TRBV5-4 and TRBJ2-1, with TRBD2 matching 12 bases. Germline trimming cut 2 bases from V and 4 bases from J; bases unmatched to any gene: 7. The CDR3 is 17 residues long. The germline V gene has CDR1 SGHNT and CDR2 YYREEE (reference sequence). The CDR3 region is CASSLSPTSGGYNEQFF. DNA of the CDR3: TGTGCCAGCAGCTTATCGCCGACTAGCGGGGGTTACAATGAGCAGTTCTTC.

V usage is TRBV10-3 and J usage is TRBJ2-7; TRBD1 is a possible D gene (5 bases). This CDR3 comprises 14 residues. CDR1 ENHRY and CDR2 SYGVKD come from the germline V gene. V lost 4 bases and J 7 bases, leaving 17 bases between the germline ends. CDR3 amino acids: CAISGNNRPPEQYF. The CDR3 DNA sequence: TGTGCCATCAGTGGGAACAACAGGCCTCCGGAGCAGTACTTC.

The chain carries TRBV29-1 and TRBJ2-1, with 7 bases that match TRBD2. Per germline, CDR1 SQVTM and CDR2 ANQGSEA. The CDR3 extends over 14 amino acids. The ends lost 6 bases at V and 10 bases at J; junction bases unmatched: 15. This chain's CDR3 is CSVAVESGGREQFF. In DNA form, the CDR3 reads TGCAGCGTAGCAGTCGAGTCGGGGGGTCGAGAGCAGTTCTTC.

This chain links TRBV5-1 with TRBJ2-7; D perhaps matches TRBD2 (5 bases). CDR3 size: 13 residues. Trimming took 0 bases from V and 10 from J, leaving 14 bases between them. CDR1 and CDR2 (germline): SGHRS, YFSETQ. The CDR3 DNA reads TGCGCCAGCAGCTTGGTAGGTAGCGCGCTCCAGTACTTC. Translation gives CASSLVGSALQYF.

A note on this clone: This sample also contains other DNA sequences that code for the same CDR3. The chain recombines TRBV25-1 with TRBJ1-3; D is undetermined. Germline V gives CDR1 MGHDK, CDR2 SYGVNS. The CDR3 has 13 residues. V was cut by 4 bases and J by 0 bases, with 4 bases left in between. The chain's CDR3 is CASSAFSGNTIYF. The CDR3 DNA reads as TGTGCCAGCAGTGCGTTCTCTGGAAACACCATATATTTT.

The chain is built from TRBV5-4 and TRBJ2-7; TRBD2 agrees at 15 bases. Looked up from germline, CDR1 is SGHNT and CDR2 is YYREEE (reference sequence). The CDR3 contains 16 residues. V was clipped by 4 bases and J by 4 bases; unmatched bases: 6. The CDR3: CASSIGTSGRMYEQYF. CDR3 nucleotides: TGTGCCAGCAGCATAGGGACTAGCGGGAGGATGTACGAGCAGTACTTC.

This clone has only a few counts. This chain joins TRBV6-5 and TRBJ1-2; D may be TRBD1 (5 bases). This CDR3 region has 15 residues. Trimming cost V 0 bases and J 7 bases, with 15 bases left between them. The germline CDR1 and CDR2 sequences are MNHEY and SVGAGI. The DNA of the CDR3 is TGTGCCAGCAGTTACTCGACAAAGGGGCGCTCTGGCTACACCTTC. It is translated as CASSYSTKGRSGYTF.

The V gene is TRBV5-1, the J gene TRBJ1-1, with unresolved D. Germline lookup yields CDR1 SGHRS and CDR2 YFSETQ. The CDR3 contains 15 residues. The ends were cut back, 0 bases at V and 5 bases at J, with 14 bases in the middle. The CDR3: CASSLEADLGTEAFF. The CDR3 bases are TGCGCCAGCAGCTTGGAGGCGGATTTAGGGACTGAAGCTTTCTTT.

The rearrangement links TRBV7-3 to TRBJ2-1; 8 positions agree with TRBD2. Unmatched junction bases numbered 4, after V lost 3 bases and J lost 0 bases. This CDR3 comprises 16 residues. The germline V gene encodes CDR1 SGHTA and CDR2 FQGTGA. CDR3 in DNA: TGTGCCAGCAGCTTCGTAAGCGGGGGCTCCTACAATGAGCAGTTCTTC. Amino acid sequence: CASSFVSGGSYNEQFF.

The chain carries TRBV4-2 and TRBJ2-1, with a tentative D call TRBD1 (6 bases). V was shortened by 11 bases and J by 9 bases, with 23 bases between the two germline ends. Germline CDR1 is LGHNA and CDR2 is YNFKEQ. The CDR3 extends over 14 amino acids. DNA of the CDR3: TGTGCCGGGTCACGTGGGGTAGTAGGGGGTGAGCAGTTCTTC. It translates to CAGSRGVVGGEQFF.

The gene calls are TRBV5-1 and TRBJ2-2, with D possibly TRBD1 on 6 matching bases. The CDR3 spans 15 residues. The ends were cut back, 5 bases at V and 1 base at J, with 12 bases in the middle. CDR1 SGHRS and CDR2 YFSETQ come from the germline V gene. The CDR3 here is CASRYTGLNTGELFF. CDR3 nucleotides: TGCGCCAGCAGGTATACAGGGTTGAACACCGGGGAGCTGTTTTTT.

About this clone: Other DNA sequences in the same sample also yield this CDR3. The chain employs TRBV18 and TRBJ2-1; 14 bases match TRBD2. The CDR3 consists of 16 residues. CDR1 KGHSH and CDR2 LQKENI come from the germline V gene. V lost 1 base, J lost 4 bases, and 0 bases stayed unmatched. CDR3 sequence reads: CASSPRLAGGYNEQFF. The CDR3 DNA reads as TGTGCCAGCTCACCACGACTAGCGGGAGGGTACAATGAGCAGTTCTTC.

The CDR3 DNA follows: TGTGCCAGCAGCCTCCTGGTCCCCGTGTATGGCTACACCTTC. Protein sequence: CASSLLVPVYGYTF. The V gene is TRBV28, the J gene TRBJ1-2; D is ambiguous. This CDR3 is built from 14 residues. CDR1 MDHEN and CDR2 SYDVKM come from the germline V gene. The V end lost 6 bases, the J end lost 5 bases, and 16 bases lay between the germline ends.

This sequence joins TRBV15 and TRBJ2-2; D is unresolved. Trimming stripped 1 base from V and 4 bases from J, with 10 bases between. Per germline, CDR1 LNHNV and CDR2 YYDKDF (reference sequence). The CDR3 consists of 15 residues. The CDR3 here is CATSRGGASTGELFF. DNA of the CDR3: TGTGCCACCAGCAGAGGTGGAGCTAGCACCGGGGAGCTGTTTTTT.

The V call is TRBV11-2, the J call TRBJ2-2; D might be TRBD2 (6 bases). The germline V gene encodes CDR1 SGHAT and CDR2 FQNNGV. This CDR3 contains 18 residues. Trimming shortened V by 0 bases and J by 6 bases, and 20 bases separated the two germline ends. The CDR3 region has the DNA TGTGCCAGCAGCTTAGATACTGCAAGGACTTGGGGGGCCGGGGAGCTGTTTTTT. Amino acids: CASSLDTARTWGAGELFF. Filled out from reference TRBV11-2 and TRBJ2-2, the complete variable domain reads EAGVAQSPRYKIIEKRQSVAFWCNPISGHATLYWYQQILGQGPKLLIQFQNNGVVDDSQLPKDRFSAERLKGVDSTLKIQPAKLEDSAVYLCASSLDTARTWGAGELFFGEGSRLTVL.

J is TRBJ1-2 and V is TRBV7-2; a possible D gene is TRBD1 (6 bases). Trimming stripped 5 bases from V and 4 bases from J, with 11 bases between. This CDR3 contains 13 residues. The V gene's germline CDR1 is SGHTA and CDR2 FQGNSA. The CDR3 region has the DNA TGTGCCAGCAGCCCCGGGACAATCTATGGCTACACCTTC. This translates into CASSPGTIYGYTF.

On this clone: This CDR3 is also generated by other DNA sequences in the sample. This chain connects TRBV5-1 to TRBJ2-1; 11 nucleotides match TRBD2. This CDR3 is built from 15 residues. The V and J ends lost 4 bases and 4 bases, in that order; junction bases with no gene match: 4. Germline V gene data show CDR1 as SGHRS and CDR2 as YFSETQ. The CDR3 bases are TGCGCCAGCAGCCTGGGACTAGCGGCTTACAATGAGCAGTTCTTC. Translation: CASSLGLAAYNEQFF.

The chain joins TRBV5-5 to TRBJ1-3, with TRBD1 as a possible D gene (6 bases). Trimming took 2 bases from V and 0 from J, leaving 12 bases between them. The CDR3 runs to 16 residues. Germline assignment: CDR1 SGHKS and CDR2 YYEKEE (reference sequence). DNA for the CDR3: TGTGCCAGCAGCTTTTATGGGGGCCACTCTGGAAACACCATATATTTT. Amino acids: CASSFYGGHSGNTIYF.

The chain is built from TRBV6-5 and TRBJ1-1; 7 bases match TRBD1. This CDR3 is 12 amino acids long. The germline V gene has CDR1 MNHEY and CDR2 SVGAGI. The V segment lost 2 bases and the J segment 12 bases; nucleotides outside the gene matches: 6. The chain's CDR3 is CASSYPGQSPFF. The CDR3 DNA follows: TGTGCCAGCAGTTACCCGGGACAGTCACCTTTCTTT.

The chain links TRBV6-6 to TRBJ1-1; D is possibly TRBD1 (5 bases). This CDR3 comprises 13 residues. CDR1 is MNHNY and CDR2 is SVGAGI in the germline V gene (reference sequence). V lost 6 bases and J lost 5, with 13 bases in between. CDR3 in DNA: TGTGCCAGCAGAGGGGCCCCGGGGACTGAAGCTTTCTTT. Its translation: CASRGAPGTEAFF.